The 2 T cell receptor beta chains below were found in one sample sequenced in a study of human T cells and chemical hapten exposure. Time point denoted: pre-sensitization, week 0. The treatment denotes: therapeutic diphenylcyclopropenone sensitization with weekly scalp DPC. TCRdb passed the RACE reads through MiXCR, listing each CDR3 protein once. The sample consists of roughly 120,000 distinct CDR3 sequences, about 14% of them appearing once. The sequences come from whole blood, collected in connection with sensitization to the hapten diphenylcyclopropenone (DPC). These receptors all come from a woman younger than 30 with alopecia areata. Some clones in this sample may be carry-over from other donors' samples.

This chain connects TRBV2 to TRBJ2-7; D call uncertain. CDR1 and CDR2 (germline): SNHLY, FYNNEI. With 8 bases removed from V and 5 bases from J, the gap between germline ends came to 10 bases. The CDR3 runs to 11 residues. The CDR3 here is CASFERNEQYF. The CDR3 coding sequence is TGTGCCAGCTTCGAGCGCAACGAGCAGTACTTC.

The chain uses TRBV5-6 and TRBJ2-3; D is possibly TRBD2 (5 bases). Germline CDR1 reads SGHDT; CDR2 reads YYEEEE. Trimming took 4 bases from V and 4 from J, leaving 13 bases between them. The CDR3 length is 14 residues. DNA of the CDR3: TGTGCCAGCAGCCCGGACGGGGAGTCAGATACGCAGTATTTT. This codes for CASSPDGESDTQYF.